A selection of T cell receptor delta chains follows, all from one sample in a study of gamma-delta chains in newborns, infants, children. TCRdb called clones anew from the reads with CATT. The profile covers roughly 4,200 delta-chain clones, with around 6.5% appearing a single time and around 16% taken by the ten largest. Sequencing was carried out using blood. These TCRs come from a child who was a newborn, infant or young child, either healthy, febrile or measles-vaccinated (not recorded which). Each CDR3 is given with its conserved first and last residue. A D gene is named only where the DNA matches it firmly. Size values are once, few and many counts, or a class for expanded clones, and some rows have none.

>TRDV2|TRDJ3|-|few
CACDTWEMGGSWDTRQMFF
TGTGCCTGTGACACCTGGGAGATGGGGGGTTCCTGGGACACCCGACAGATGTTTTTC
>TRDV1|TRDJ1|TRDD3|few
CALGELLTSEYWGILCSTDKLIF
TGTGCTCTTGGGGAACTTCTTACCTCCGAATACTGGGGGATACTGTGTTCCACCGATAAACTCATCTTT
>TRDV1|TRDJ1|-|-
CALGEPHALITDKLIF
TGTGCTCTTGGGGAACCCCACGCCTTAATTACCGATAAACTCATCTTT
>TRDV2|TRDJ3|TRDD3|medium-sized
CACDKVLGDTSWDTRQMFF
TGTGCCTGTGACAAAGTACTGGGGGATACGTCCTGGGACACCCGACAGATGTTTTTC
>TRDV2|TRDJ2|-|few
CACDTVGGGPLTAQLFF
TGTGCCTGTGACACAGTAGGGGGGGGTCCTTTGACAGCACAACTCTTCTTT
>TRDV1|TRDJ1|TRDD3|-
CALGELWADFLRTTGGYGRSKLIF
TGTGCTCTTGGGGAACTCTGGGCAGACTTCCTACGGACAACTGGGGGATACGGGCGTTCCAAACTCATCTTT
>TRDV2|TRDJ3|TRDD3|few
CACDTIHWGISSWDTRQMFF
TGTGCCTGTGACACTATCCACTGGGGGATAAGCTCCTGGGACACCCGACAGATGTTTTTC
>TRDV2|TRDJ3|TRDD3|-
CACDKVLGVRSSWDTRQMFF
TGTGCCTGTGACAAAGTACTGGGGGTCCGGAGCTCCTGGGACACCCGACAGATGTTTTTC
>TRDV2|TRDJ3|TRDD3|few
CACCLLGAQPWDTRQMFF
TGTGCCTGTTGTCTACTGGGGGCCCAGCCCTGGGACACCCGACAGATGTTTTTC
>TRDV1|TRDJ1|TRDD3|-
CAPGELQVGDTRGTDKLIF
TGTGCTCCTGGGGAACTACAGGTGGGGGATACGCGAGGAACCGATAAACTCATCTTT
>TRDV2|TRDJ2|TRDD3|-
CACAILLGETTHLFF
TGTGCCTGTGCCATATTACTGGGGGAGACAACACACCTCTTCTTT
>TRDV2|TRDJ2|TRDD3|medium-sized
CACDPWGYEAQLFF
TGTGCCTGTGACCCCTGGGGATACGAAGCACAACTCTTCTTT
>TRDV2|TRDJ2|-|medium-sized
CACDTGGPTAQLFF
TGTGCCTGTGACACGGGGGGCCCAACAGCACAACTCTTCTTT
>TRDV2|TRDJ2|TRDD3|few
CACDPLWGIPTAQLFF
TGTGCCTGTGACCCCCTTTGGGGGATACCGACAGCACAACTCTTCTTT
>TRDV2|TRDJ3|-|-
CACDTGFGGESSWDTRQMFF
TGTGCCTGTGACACCGGTTTTGGTGGGGAGAGCTCCTGGGACACCCGACAGATGTTTTTC